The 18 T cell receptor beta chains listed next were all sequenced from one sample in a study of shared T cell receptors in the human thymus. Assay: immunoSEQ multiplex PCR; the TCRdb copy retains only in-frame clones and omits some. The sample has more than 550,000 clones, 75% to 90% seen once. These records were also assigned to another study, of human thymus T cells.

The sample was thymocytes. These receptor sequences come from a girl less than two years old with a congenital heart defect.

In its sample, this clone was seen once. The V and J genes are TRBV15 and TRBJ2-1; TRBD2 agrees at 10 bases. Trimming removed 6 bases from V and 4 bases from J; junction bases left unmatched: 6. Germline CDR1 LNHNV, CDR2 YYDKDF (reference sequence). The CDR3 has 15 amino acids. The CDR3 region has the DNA TGTGCCACCAGTACCACTAGCGGGGATTACAATGAGCAGTTCTTC. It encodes CATSTTSGDYNEQFF.

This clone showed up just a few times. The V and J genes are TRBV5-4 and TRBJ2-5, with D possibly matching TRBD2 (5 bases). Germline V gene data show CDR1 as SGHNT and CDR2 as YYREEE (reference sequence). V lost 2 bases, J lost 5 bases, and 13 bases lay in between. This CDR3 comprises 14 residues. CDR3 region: CASSFMGSGETQYF. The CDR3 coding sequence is TGTGCCAGCAGCTTTATGGGGTCGGGGGAGACCCAGTACTTC.

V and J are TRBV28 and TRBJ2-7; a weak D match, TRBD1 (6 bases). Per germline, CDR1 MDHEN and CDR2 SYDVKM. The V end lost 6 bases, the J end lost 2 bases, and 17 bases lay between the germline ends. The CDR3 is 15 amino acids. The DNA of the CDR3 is TGTGCCAGCAGGAAGGACAGTTTGGAACCCTACGAGCAGTACTTC. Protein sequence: CASRKDSLEPYEQYF.

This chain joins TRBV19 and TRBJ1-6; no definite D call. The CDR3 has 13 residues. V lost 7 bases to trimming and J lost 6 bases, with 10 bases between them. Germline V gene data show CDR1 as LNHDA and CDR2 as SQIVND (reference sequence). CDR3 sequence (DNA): TGTGCCAGTAAGAGGGCGACTAATTCACCCCTCCACTTT. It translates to CASKRATNSPLHF. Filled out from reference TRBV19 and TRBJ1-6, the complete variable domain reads DGGITQSPKYLFRKEGQNVTLSCEQNLNHDAMYWYRQDPGQGLRLIYYSQIVNDFQKGDIAEGYSVSREKKESFPLTVTSAQKNPTAFYLCASKRATNSPLHFGNGTRLTVT.

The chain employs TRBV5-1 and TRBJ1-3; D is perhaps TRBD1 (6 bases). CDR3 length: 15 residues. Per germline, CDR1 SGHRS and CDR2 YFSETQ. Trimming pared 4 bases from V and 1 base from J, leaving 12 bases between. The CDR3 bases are TGCGCCAGCAGCCGTCGCAGGGGATCTGGAAACACCATATATTTT. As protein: CASSRRRGSGNTIYF. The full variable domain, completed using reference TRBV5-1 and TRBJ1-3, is KAGVTQTPRYLIKTRGQQVTLSCSPISGHRSVSWYQQTPGQGLQFLFEYFSETQRNKGNFPGRFSGRQFSNSRSEMNVSTLELGDSALYLCASSRRRGSGNTIYFGEGSWLTVV.

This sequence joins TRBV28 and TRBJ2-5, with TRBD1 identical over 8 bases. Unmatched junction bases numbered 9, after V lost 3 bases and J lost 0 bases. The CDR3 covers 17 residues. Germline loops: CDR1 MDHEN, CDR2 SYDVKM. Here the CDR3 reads CASSFPETGVDQETQYF. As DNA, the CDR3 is TGTGCCAGCAGTTTTCCGGAGACAGGGGTGGACCAAGAGACCCAGTACTTC.

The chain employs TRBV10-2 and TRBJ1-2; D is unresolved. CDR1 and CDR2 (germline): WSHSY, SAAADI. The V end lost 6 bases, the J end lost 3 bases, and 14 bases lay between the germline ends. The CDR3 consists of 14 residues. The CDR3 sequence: CASSPGPNDYGYTF. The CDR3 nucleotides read TGCGCCAGCAGCCCCGGTCCGAACGACTATGGCTACACCTTC.

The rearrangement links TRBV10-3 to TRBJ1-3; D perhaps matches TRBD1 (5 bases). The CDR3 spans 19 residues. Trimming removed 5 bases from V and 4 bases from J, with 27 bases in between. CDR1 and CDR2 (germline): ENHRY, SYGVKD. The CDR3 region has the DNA TGTGCCATCAGTCAACCCCACGAGCGAGGGACGGCGGGGGGAAACACCATATATTTT. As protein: CAISQPHERGTAGGNTIYF.

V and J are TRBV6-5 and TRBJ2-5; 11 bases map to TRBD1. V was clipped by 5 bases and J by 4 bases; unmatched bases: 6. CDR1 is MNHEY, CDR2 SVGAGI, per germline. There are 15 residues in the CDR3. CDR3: CASSQDRGRRETQYF. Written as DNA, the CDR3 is TGTGCCAGCAGTCAGGACAGGGGGCGTCGAGAGACCCAGTACTTC.

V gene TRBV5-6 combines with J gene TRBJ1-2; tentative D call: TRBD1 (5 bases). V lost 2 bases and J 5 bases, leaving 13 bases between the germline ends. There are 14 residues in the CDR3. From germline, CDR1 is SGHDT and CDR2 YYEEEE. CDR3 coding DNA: TGTGCCAGCAGCTTAGTCAGGGTAGGGTATGGCTACACCTTC. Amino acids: CASSLVRVGYGYTF.

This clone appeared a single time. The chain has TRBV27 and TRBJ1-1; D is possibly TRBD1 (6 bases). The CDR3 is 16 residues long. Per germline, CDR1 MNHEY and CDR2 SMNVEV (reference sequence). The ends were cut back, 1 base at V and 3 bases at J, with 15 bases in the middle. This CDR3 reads CASSLYRADHDTEAFF. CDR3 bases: TGTGCCAGCAGTTTATACAGGGCCGACCACGACACTGAAGCTTTCTTT.

The CDR3 protein is CASSSSSPGTVGLNTEAFF. The DNA of the CDR3 is TGTGCCAGCAGTTCCTCAAGCCCCGGGACAGTAGGACTGAACACTGAAGCTTTCTTT. V gene TRBV28 combines with J gene TRBJ1-1; 7 bases are shared with TRBD1. Germline V lookup: CDR1 MDHEN, CDR2 SYDVKM. The V segment lost 4 bases and the J segment 0 bases; nucleotides outside the gene matches: 17. The CDR3 has 19 amino acids.

The CDR3 DNA follows: TGTGCCAGCAGTCCGAGGAGCGGGGGGACCTACGAGCAGTACTTC. Residues: CASSPRSGGTYEQYF. This sequence joins TRBV6-4 and TRBJ2-5; 9 bases are a match to TRBD2. The J call may be in error: the DNA end matches TRBJ2-7 better. The CDR3 is 15 residues long. The germline gives CDR1 MRHNA, CDR2 SNTAGT.

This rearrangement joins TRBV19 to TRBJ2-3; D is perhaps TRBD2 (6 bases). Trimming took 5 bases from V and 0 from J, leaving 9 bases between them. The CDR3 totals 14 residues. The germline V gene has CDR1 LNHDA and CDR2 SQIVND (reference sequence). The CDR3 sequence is CASSSRDSTDTQYF. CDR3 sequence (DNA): TGTGCCAGTAGTTCGCGGGATAGCACAGATACGCAGTATTTT. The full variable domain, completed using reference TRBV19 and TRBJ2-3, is DGGITQSPKYLFRKEGQNVTLSCEQNLNHDAMYWYRQDPGQGLRLIYYSQIVNDFQKGDIAEGYSVSREKKESFPLTVTSAQKNPTAFYLCASSSRDSTDTQYFGPGTRLTVL.

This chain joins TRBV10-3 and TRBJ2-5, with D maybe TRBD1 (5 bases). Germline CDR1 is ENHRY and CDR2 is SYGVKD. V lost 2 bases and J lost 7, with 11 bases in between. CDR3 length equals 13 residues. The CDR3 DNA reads TGTGCCATCAGTGAGACAGGTCTTTGGACCCAGTACTTC. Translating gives CAISETGLWTQYF.

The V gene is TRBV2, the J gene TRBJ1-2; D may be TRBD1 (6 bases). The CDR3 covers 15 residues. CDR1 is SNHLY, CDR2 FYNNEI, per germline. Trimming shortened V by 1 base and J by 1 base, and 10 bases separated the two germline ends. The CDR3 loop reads CASSEGQGLNYGYTF. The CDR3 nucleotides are TGTGCCAGCAGTGAAGGGCAGGGGCTTAACTATGGCTACACCTTC.

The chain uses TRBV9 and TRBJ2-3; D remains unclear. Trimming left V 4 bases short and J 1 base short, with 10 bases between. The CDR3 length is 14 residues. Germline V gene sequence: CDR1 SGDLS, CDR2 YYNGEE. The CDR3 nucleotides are TGTGCCAGCAGCCCGACTCCTTGCACAGATACGCAGTATTTT. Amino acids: CASSPTPCTDTQYF.

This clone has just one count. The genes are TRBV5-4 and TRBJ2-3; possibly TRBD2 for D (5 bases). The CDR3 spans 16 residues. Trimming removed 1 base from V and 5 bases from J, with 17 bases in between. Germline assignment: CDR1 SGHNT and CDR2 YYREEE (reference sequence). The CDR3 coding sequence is TGTGCCAGCAGCTTGAAGAGGGCTAGCCGGGGAGATACGCAGTATTTT. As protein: CASSLKRASRGDTQYF.